The clone carrying this T cell receptor (beta chain) was picked up a small number of times. The antigen remains unidentified. The data stem from a study of T cells after posttransplantation cyclophosphamide. Per germline, CDR1 GTSNPN and CDR2 SVGIG (reference sequence). V was cut by 4 bases and J by 11 bases, with 11 bases left in between. The CDR3 runs to 10 residues. The table came from immunoSEQ multiplex PCR; TCRdb's copy has only in-frame clones and leaves some out. This sample has roughly 41,000 clones, each found more than once. On the day of bone marrow donation, the related graft donor provided peripheral blood. The study, taken as a whole, reports: TRB overlap between skin or GI tissue T cells and blood was limited. Later blood repertoires were often dominated by clones from the donor CD8+ memory compartment. Recipient CMV seropositivity and CMV reactivation strongly tracked TRB clonality.

This clonotype was obtained from a man aged 25-45 years in good health and a related stem cell transplant donor. The sample consisted of PBMCs. The gene calls are TRBV30 and TRBJ1-1, with D uncertain. The CDR3 DNA sequence: TGTGCCTGGATATGCGGGTTCGCTTTCTTT. It translates to CAWICGFAFF.